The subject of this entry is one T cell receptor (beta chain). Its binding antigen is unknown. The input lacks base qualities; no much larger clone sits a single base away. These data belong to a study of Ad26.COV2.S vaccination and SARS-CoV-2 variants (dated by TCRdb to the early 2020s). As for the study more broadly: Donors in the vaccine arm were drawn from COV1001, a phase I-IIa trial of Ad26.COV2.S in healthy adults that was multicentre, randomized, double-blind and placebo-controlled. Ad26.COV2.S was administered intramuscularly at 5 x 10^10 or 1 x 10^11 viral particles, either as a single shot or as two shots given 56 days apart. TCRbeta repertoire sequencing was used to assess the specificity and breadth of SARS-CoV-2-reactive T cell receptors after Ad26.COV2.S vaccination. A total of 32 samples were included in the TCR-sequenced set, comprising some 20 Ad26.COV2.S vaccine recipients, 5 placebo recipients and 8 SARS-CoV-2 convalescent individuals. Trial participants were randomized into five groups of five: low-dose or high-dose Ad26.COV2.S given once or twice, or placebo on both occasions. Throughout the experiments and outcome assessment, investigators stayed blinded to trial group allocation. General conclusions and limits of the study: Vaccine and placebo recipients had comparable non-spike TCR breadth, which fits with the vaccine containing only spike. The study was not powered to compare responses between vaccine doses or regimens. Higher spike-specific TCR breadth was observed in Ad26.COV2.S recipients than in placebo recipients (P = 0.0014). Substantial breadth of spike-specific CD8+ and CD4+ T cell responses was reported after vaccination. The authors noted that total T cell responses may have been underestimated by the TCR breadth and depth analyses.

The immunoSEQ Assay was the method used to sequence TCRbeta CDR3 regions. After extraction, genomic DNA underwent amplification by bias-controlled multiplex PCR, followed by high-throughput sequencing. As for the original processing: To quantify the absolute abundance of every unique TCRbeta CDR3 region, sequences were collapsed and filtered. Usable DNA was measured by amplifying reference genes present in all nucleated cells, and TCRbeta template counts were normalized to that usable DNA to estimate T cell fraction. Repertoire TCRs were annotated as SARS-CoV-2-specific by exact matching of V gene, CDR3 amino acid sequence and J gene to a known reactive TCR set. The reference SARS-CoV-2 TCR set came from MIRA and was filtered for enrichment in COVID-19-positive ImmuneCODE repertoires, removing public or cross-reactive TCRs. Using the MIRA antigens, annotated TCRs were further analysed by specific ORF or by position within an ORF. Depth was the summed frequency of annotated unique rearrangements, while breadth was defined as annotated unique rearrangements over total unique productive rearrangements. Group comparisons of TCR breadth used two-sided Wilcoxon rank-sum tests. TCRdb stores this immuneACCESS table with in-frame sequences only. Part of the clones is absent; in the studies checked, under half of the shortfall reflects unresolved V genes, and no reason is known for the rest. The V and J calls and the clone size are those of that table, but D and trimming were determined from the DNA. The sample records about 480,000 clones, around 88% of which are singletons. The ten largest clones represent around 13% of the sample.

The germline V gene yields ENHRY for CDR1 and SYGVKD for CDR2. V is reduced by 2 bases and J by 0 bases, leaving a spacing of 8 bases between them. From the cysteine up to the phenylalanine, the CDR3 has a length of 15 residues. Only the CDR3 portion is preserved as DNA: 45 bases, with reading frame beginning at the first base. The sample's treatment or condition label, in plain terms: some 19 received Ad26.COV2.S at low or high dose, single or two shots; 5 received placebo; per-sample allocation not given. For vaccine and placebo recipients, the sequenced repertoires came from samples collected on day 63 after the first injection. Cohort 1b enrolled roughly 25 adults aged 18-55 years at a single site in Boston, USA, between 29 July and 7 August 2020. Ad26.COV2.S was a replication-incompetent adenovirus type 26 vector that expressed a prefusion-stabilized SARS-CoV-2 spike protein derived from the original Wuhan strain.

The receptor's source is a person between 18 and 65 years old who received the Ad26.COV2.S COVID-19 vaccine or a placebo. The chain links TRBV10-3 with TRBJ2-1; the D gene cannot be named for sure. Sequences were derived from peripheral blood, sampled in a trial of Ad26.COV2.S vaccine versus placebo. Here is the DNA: TGTGCCATCAGTGAGAAGTTGAGCTCCTACAATGAGCAGTTCTTC. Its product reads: CAISEKLSSYNEQFF.